Included here is one T cell receptor (beta chain) sequence, with context. All patients picked for sequencing had shown, by flow cytometry, an expansion of CD8+CD57+ cells. Untreated patients provided the blood samples, with no therapy given before sampling. These data belong to a study of CD8+CD57+ T cells in acquired aplastic anemia. It was genomic DNA that served as the template for profiling TCR beta VDJ and CDR3. TCRdb ran MiXCR on the reads and lists one entry per CDR3 protein. The data contain about 160,000 distinct CDR3 sequences, roughly two thirds of them seen just once; the ten biggest clones take up 35% to 50%. CDR3 length: 14 amino acids. The V and J ends lost 5 bases and 5 bases, in that order; junction bases with no gene match: 6. CDR1 DFQATT and CDR2 SNEGSKA come from the germline V gene (reference sequence).

The clonotype originates from a human donor with aplastic anemia. The V gene is TRBV20-1, the J gene TRBJ2-5, with 12 bases fitting TRBD1. Sequenced input: sorted CD4+, CD8+, or CD8+CD57+ T cells (not recorded which) from PBMCs. The CDR3 DNA follows: TGCAGTGCTGGGCGGGGACAGGGGGCCGAGACCCAGTACTTC. This encodes CSAGRGQGAETQYF.